The clone carrying this T cell receptor (beta chain) rates as medium-sized. No antigen is known for it. The assay was immunoSEQ multiplex PCR, and TCRdb's table has in-frame clones only and misses some. The sample lists just over 50,000 clones, approximately 70% occurring once. This entry is derived from a study of PD-1 blockade in classical Hodgkin lymphoma. Study-wide background: Nivolumab was given intravenously to patients at 3 mg/kg every 2 weeks. Study conclusions and caveats: Compared with baseline, CD4+ but not CD8+ TCR diversity had risen significantly by C4D1.

Every patient had relapsed following autologous stem cell transplantation, and cohorts differed in brentuximab vedotin exposure. The TCR sequence derives from a human donor with classical Hodgkin lymphoma. The source material was peripheral blood mononuclear cells (PBMCs), sampled before the second cycle of nivolumab.

CDR3 DNA: TGTGCCAGCTCACCTTTAGGGGGCGCGGGGCAGCCCCAGCATTTT. The encoded protein is CASSPLGGAGQPQHF. This chain joins TRBV18 and TRBJ1-5; 7 nucleotides line up with TRBD1. Germline CDR1 reads KGHSH; CDR2 reads LQKENI. Trimming at V came to 3 bases and at J to 7 bases, leaving 9 bases not matched to a gene. This CDR3 is 15 amino acids long. The full variable domain, its missing parts supplied by reference TRBV18 and TRBJ1-5, is NAGVMQNPRHLVRRRGQEARLRCSPMKGHSHVYWYRQLPEEGLKFMVYLQKENIIDESGMPKERFSAEFPKEGPSILRIQQVVRGDSAAYFCASSPLGGAGQPQHFGDGTRLSIL.